The source of this TCR beta chain is a study of blood T cell repertoires in COVID-19. In the study's own analysis: Amplifying reference gene primers gave estimates of nucleated cell counts. Here immunoSEQ multiplex PCR was the method, and the copy in TCRdb shows in-frame clones only, minus some. That table is the source of V, J and clone size, and D and trimming were worked out from the DNA. The repertoire holds about 140,000 clones, with roughly 84% as singletons. CDR1 is SEHNR and CDR2 is FQNEAQ in the germline V gene (reference sequence). The CDR3 contains 14 residues. Trimming pared 5 bases from V and 1 base from J, leaving 11 bases between.

The chain has TRBV7-9 and TRBJ1-2; perhaps TRBD1 as D (6 bases). Sequencing was done on a sample of PBMCs or T cells enriched from blood (not recorded which). This clonotype was obtained from a man in his forties with acute COVID-19. The CDR3 sequence: CASSREGDNYGYTF. CDR3 in DNA: TGTGCCAGCAGCCGCGAGGGGGATAACTATGGCTACACCTTC. Full variable domain (remainder filled in from reference TRBV7-9 and TRBJ1-2): DTGVSQNPRHKITKRGQNVTFRCDPISEHNRLYWYRQTLGQGPEFLTYFQNEAQLEKSRLLSDRFSAERPKGSFSTLEIQRTEQGDSAMYLCASSREGDNYGYTFGSGTRLTVV.